Below, 10 T cell receptor beta chains from the same sample are listed, as sequenced in a study of blood T cells in healthy people across ages. With a J-beta primer mix and a sample-barcoded 5' primer, a second PCR ran 7 to 11 cycles. TCRdb analysed the 5' RACE reads with MiXCR anew, one entry per CDR3 protein. The sample consists of over 550,000 distinct CDR3 sequences, about 30% of them appearing once. Source material: blood. These receptors were obtained from an elderly woman in good health.

Comments on this clonotype: A much larger clone lies one base from this, so it may be a read error. The chain employs TRBV3-1 and TRBJ2-3, with TRBD2 matching 15 bases. This CDR3 spans 19 amino acids. The germline V gene encodes CDR1 LGHDT and CDR2 YNNKEL (reference sequence). V lost 4 bases, J lost 2 bases, and 10 bases stayed unmatched. The CDR3 spells CASSPTSGLAGGLTDTQYF. CDR3 in DNA: TGTGCCAGCAGCCCGACCTCGGGACTAGCGGGGGGTCTCACAGATACGCAGTATTTT.

This clonotype was observed at least ten times. This sequence joins TRBV12-3 or TRBV12-4 and TRBJ2-1; D uncertain. Trimming cost V 6 bases and J 9 bases, with 15 bases left between them. CDR3 length: 13 amino acids. The CDR3 is CASSPRPPGEQFF. The CDR3 bases are TGTGCCAGCAGCCCCCGCCCCCCAGGTGAGCAGTTCTTC.

The chain is built from TRBV21-1 and TRBJ1-6; whether TRBD1, the table's D call, matches the DNA was not checked. TRBV21-1 is classified as a pseudogene. The CDR3 covers 17 residues. The CDR3 protein is CASRSRQGKSYNSPLHF. The CDR3 bases are TGTGCCAGCCGCTCACGACAGGGGAAGTCCTATAATTCACCCCTCCACTTT.

The chain joins TRBV27 to TRBJ1-4; 7 bases line up with TRBD1. V shed 6 bases and J 0 bases; nucleotides not matched to a gene: 13. The CDR3 spans 18 residues. CDR1 and CDR2 from the germline V gene are MNHEY and SMNVEV (reference sequence). This CDR3 reads CASRPSTGFGATNEKLFF. In DNA, the CDR3 is TGTGCCAGCAGGCCTTCGACAGGGTTCGGAGCAACTAATGAAAAACTGTTTTTT.

The chain recombines TRBV7-2 with TRBJ2-1; a weak D match, TRBD2 (5 bases). Trimming took off 5 bases at V and 7 bases at J, with 12 bases between the two ends. Germline CDR1 reads SGHTA; CDR2 reads FQGNSA. The CDR3 is 13 amino acids. In DNA form, the CDR3 reads TGTGCCAGCAGCCGAGGGTTGTGGAATGAGCAGTTCTTC. It encodes CASSRGLWNEQFF.

A single count supports this clonotype. V gene TRBV20-1 combines with J gene TRBJ2-3; D is unclear. CDR3 length: 10 amino acids. V was trimmed by 8 bases and J by 3 bases, leaving 6 bases between them. CDR1 and CDR2 from the germline V gene are DFQATT and SNEGSKA (reference sequence). The CDR3 coding sequence is TGCAGTCCACAAACAGATACGCAGTATTTT. Protein: CSPQTDTQYF.

The chain links TRBV7-9 to TRBJ2-7; D unresolved. V shed 3 bases and J shed 3 bases, with 9 bases lying between them. Looked up from germline, CDR1 is SEHNR and CDR2 is FQNEAQ (reference sequence). The CDR3 totals 13 residues. The CDR3, as DNA: TGTGCCAGCAGCTTCAGGACCGGCTACGAGCAGTACTTC. It is translated as CASSFRTGYEQYF.

This chain joins TRBV7-2 and TRBJ2-7; TRBD1 aligns across 8 bases. The junction had 8 bases not matched to a gene; V was cut back by 5 bases and J by 5 bases. Per germline, CDR1 SGHTA and CDR2 FQGNSA. The CDR3 length is 14 residues. In DNA form, the CDR3 reads TGTGCCAGCAGCGCAGGACAGGGCGTCGACGAGCAGTACTTC. This sequence encodes CASSAGQGVDEQYF.

V is TRBV7-2 and J is TRBJ1-1; 7 bases are a match to TRBD1. Losses at the gene ends were 5 bases for V and 5 bases for J; bases not matched to a gene: 8. CDR1 and CDR2 from the germline V gene are SGHTA and FQGNSA. This CDR3 comprises 14 residues. The CDR3 region has the DNA TGTGCCAGCAGCCCCACAGGGGTTGGAACTGAAGCTTTCTTT. Its protein is CASSPTGVGTEAFF. Based on the CDR3 plus reference TRBV7-2 and TRBJ1-1, the full variable domain is GAGVSQSPSNKVTEKGKDVELRCDPISGHTALYWYRQSLGQGLEFLIYFQGNSAPDKSGLPSDRFSAERTGGSVSTLTIQRTQQEDSAVYLCASSPTGVGTEAFFGQGTRLTVV.

Many counts were recorded for this clonotype. V gene TRBV20-1 combines with J gene TRBJ2-7; 9 nucleotides align to TRBD2. Germline-derived CDR1 and CDR2 are DFQATT and SNEGSKA (reference sequence). CDR3 length: 14 amino acids. The trim removed 2 bases at V and 2 bases at J, leaving 4 bases unmatched. CDR3 sequence reads: CSARPGGGAYEQYF. CDR3 coding DNA: TGCAGTGCTAGACCTGGCGGGGGGGCCTACGAGCAGTACTTC.